This paragraph covers one TCR beta chain sequence. The target antigen is unknown. Data came from immunoSEQ multiplex PCR; TCRdb stores just in-frame clones and leaves some out. The sample consists of 65,000 to 90,000 clones, roughly 75% of them appearing once. Culture proceeded for nine to ten days, and CD4+ T cells were then isolated. Each participant was administered two doses of either the BNT162b2 or the mRNA-1273 vaccine. The study found no prior SARS-CoV-2 infection in the vaccine recipients, who tested negative for nucleocapsid antibodies. The data were taken from a study of vaccination effects on CD4 cells after COVID-19. Study-level information: Post-vaccine sampling took place a median of 72 days after the second dose. Peptides at around 10 ug/ml and IL-2 at around 9.3 IU/ml were added to some 2 million PBMC per well.

Study observations and caveats: No early post-infection timepoints were available in the study, which also included few convalescent patients.

The sample consisted of CD4+ T cells from PBMCs cultured without peptide, taken after COVID-19 vaccination. This receptor was taken from a human donor who received a COVID-19 vaccine.

As DNA, the CDR3 is TGTGCCAGCAGTGACCACCCGGCACAAGTGAAATCCTACGAGCAGTACGTC. Its translation: CASSDHPAQVKSYEQYV. V gene TRBV2 combines with J gene TRBJ2-7; D remains ambiguous. From germline, CDR1 is SNHLY and CDR2 FYNNEI. There are 17 residues in the CDR3. V was shortened by 3 bases and J by 1 base, with 19 bases between the two germline ends.